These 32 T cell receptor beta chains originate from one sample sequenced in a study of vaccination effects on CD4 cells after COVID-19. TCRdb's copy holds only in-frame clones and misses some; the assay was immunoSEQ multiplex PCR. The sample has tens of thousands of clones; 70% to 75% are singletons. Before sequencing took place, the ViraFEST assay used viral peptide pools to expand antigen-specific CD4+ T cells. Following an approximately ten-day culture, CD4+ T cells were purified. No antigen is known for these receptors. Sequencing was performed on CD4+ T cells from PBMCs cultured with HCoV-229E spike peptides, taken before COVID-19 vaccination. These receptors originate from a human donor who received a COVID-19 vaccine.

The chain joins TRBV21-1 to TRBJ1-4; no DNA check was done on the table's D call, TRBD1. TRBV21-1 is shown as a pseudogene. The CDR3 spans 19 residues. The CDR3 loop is CASSKVPQGQPATNEKLFF. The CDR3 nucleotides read TGTGCCAGCAGCAAAGTACCCCAGGGGCAGCCTGCAACTAATGAAAAACTGTTTTTT.

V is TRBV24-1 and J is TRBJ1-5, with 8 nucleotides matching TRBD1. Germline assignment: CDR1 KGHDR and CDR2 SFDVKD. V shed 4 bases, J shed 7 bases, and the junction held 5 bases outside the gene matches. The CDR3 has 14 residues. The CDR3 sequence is CATSDRQGRQPQHF. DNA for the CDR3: TGTGCCACCAGTGACAGACAGGGGCGGCAGCCCCAGCATTTT.

The CDR3 region has the DNA TGCGCCAGCAGCTTGGACTTAAGCACAGATACGCAGTATTTT. Residues: CASSLDLSTDTQYF. The chain links TRBV5-1 to TRBJ2-3; D not certain. The CDR3 totals 14 residues. Trimming shortened V by 0 bases and J by 0 bases, and 5 bases separated the two germline ends. CDR1 and CDR2 from the germline V gene are SGHRS and YFSETQ.

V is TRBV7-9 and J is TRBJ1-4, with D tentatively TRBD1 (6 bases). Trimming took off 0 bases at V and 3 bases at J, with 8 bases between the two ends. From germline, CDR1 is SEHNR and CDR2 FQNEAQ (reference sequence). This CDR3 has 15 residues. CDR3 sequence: CASSLARGPNEKLFF. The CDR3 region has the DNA TGTGCCAGCAGCTTAGCCAGGGGACCTAATGAAAAACTGTTTTTT.

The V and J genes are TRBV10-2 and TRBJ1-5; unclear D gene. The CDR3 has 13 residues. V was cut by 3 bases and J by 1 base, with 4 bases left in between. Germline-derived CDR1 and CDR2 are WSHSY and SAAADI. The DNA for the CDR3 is TGCGCCAGCAGTGAATACAGCAATCAGCCCCAGCATTTT. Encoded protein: CASSEYSNQPQHF.

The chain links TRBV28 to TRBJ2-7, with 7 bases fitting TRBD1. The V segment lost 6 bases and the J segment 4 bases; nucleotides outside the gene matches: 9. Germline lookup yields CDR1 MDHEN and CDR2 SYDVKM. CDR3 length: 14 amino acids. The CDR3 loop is CASSTGTASYEQYV. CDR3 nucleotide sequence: TGTGCCAGCAGCACCGGGACAGCCTCTTACGAGCAGTACGTC.

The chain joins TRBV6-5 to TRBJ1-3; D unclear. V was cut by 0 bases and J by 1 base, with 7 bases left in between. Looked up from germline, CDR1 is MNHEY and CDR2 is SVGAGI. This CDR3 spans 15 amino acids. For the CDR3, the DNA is TGTGCCAGCAGTTACTCTTGGCAGTCTGGAAACACCATATATTTT. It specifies CASSYSWQSGNTIYF.

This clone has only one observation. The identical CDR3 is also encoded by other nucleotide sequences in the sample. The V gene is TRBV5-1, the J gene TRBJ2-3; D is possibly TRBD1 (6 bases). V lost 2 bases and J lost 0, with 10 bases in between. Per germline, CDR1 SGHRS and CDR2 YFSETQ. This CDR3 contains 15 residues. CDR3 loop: CASSLGQTSTDTQYF. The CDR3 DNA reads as TGCGCCAGCAGCTTAGGACAGACTAGCACAGATACGCAGTATTTT.

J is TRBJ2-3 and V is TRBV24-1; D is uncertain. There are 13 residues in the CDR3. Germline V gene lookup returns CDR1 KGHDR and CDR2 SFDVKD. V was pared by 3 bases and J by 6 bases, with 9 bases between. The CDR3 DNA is TGTGCCACCAGTGATCAACTTGGGGATACGCAGTATTTT. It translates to CATSDQLGDTQYF.

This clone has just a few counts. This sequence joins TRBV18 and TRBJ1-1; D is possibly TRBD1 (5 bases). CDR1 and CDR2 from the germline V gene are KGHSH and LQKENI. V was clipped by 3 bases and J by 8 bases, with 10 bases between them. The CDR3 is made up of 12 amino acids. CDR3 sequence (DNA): TGTGCCAGCTCACCTGTAACAGGAGAAGCTTTCTTT. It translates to CASSPVTGEAFF.

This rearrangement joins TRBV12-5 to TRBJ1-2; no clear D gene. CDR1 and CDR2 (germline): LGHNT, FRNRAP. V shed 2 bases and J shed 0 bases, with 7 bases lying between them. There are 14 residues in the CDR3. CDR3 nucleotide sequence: TGTGCTAGTGGTTTGAGTGGGACTAACTATGGCTACACCTTC. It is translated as CASGLSGTNYGYTF.

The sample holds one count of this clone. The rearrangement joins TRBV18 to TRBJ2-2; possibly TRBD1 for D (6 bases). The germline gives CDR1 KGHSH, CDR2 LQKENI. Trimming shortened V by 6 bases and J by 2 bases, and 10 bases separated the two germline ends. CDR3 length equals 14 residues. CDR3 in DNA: TGTGCCAGCTCCGGGACACTTAACACCGGGGAGCTGTTTTTT. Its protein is CASSGTLNTGELFF.

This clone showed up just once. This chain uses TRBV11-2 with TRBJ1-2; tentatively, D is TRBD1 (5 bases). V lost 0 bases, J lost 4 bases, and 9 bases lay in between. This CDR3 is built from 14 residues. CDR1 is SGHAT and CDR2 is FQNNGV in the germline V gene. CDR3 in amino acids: CASSLDAGSYGYTF. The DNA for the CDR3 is TGTGCCAGCAGCTTAGACGCAGGGAGCTATGGCTACACCTTC. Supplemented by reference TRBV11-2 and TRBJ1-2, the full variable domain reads EAGVAQSPRYKIIEKRQSVAFWCNPISGHATLYWYQQILGQGPKLLIQFQNNGVVDDSQLPKDRFSAERLKGVDSTLKIQPAKLEDSAVYLCASSLDAGSYGYTFGSGTRLTVV.

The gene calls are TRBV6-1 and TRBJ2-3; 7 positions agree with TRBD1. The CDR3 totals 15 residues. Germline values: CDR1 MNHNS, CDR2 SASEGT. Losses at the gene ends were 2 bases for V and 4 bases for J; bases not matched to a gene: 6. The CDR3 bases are TGTGCCAGCAGTGAAAGGGGGACAGCCTCAGATACGCAGTATTTT. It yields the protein CASSERGTASDTQYF.

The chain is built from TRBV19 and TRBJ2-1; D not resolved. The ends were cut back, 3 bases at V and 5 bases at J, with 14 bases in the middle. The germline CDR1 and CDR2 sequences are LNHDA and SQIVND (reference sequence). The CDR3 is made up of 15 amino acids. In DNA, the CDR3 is TGTGCCAGTAGTATCCGCCTAGGGTCCCACAATGAGCAGTTCTTC. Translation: CASSIRLGSHNEQFF.

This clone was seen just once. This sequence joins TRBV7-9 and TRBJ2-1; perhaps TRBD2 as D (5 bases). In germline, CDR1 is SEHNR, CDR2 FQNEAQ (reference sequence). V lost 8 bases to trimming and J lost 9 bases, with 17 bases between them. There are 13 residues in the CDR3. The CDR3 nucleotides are TGTGCCAGCTTACTCCCCCGGGGTGGTGAGCAGTTCTTC. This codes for CASLLPRGGEQFF. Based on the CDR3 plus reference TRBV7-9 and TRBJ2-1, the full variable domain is DTGVSQNPRHKITKRGQNVTFRCDPISEHNRLYWYRQTLGQGPEFLTYFQNEAQLEKSRLLSDRFSAERPKGSFSTLEIQRTEQGDSAMYLCASLLPRGGEQFFGPGTRLTVL.

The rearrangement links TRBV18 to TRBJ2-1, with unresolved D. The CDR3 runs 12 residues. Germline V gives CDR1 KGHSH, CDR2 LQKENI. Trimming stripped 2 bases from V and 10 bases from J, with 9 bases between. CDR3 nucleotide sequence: TGTGCCAGCTCACCAAGATCTGAGGAGCAGTTCTTC. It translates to CASSPRSEEQFF.

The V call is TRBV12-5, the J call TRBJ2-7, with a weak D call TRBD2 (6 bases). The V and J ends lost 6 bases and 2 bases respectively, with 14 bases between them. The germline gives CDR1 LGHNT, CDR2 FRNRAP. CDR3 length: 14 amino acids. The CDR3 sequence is CASGRDFYPYEQYV. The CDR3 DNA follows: TGTGCTAGTGGCCGGGACTTCTACCCCTACGAGCAGTACGTC.

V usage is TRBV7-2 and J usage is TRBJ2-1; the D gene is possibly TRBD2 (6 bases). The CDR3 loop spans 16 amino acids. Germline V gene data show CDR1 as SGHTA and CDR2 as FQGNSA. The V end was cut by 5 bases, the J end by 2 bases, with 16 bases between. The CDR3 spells CASSRLSLATYNEQFF. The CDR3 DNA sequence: TGTGCCAGCAGCCGCCTCTCCCTAGCGACCTACAATGAGCAGTTCTTC.

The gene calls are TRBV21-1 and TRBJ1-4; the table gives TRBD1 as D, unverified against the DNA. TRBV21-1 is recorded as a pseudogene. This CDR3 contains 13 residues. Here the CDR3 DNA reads TGTGCCAGCAGCACAACAGAACGAGAAAAACTGTTTTTT. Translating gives CASSTTEREKLFF.

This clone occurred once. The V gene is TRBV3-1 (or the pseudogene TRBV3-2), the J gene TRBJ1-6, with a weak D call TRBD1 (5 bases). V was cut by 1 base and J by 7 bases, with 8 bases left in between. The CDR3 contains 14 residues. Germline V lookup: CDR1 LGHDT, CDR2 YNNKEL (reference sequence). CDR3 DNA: TGTGCCAGCAGCCAAGTGGGGGGGAATTCACCCCTCCACTTT. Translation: CASSQVGGNSPLHF.

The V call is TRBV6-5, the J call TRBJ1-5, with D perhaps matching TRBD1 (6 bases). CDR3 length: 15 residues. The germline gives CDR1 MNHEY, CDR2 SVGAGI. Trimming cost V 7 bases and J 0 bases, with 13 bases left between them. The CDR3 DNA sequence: TGTGCCAGCACCTCGGACAGATATAGCAATCAGCCCCAGCATTTT. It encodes CASTSDRYSNQPQHF.

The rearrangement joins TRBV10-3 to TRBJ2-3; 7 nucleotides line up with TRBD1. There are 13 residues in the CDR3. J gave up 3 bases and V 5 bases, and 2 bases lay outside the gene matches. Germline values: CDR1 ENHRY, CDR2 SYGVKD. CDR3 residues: CAISWDSTDTQYF. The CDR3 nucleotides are TGTGCCATCAGTTGGGACAGTACAGATACGCAGTATTTT.

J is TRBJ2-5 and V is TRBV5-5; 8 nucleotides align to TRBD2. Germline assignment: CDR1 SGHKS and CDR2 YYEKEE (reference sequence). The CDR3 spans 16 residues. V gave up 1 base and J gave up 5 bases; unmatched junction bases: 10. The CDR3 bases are TGTGCCAGCAGCTTGTCGCTCGGGGGGGGCGAGGAGACCCAGTACTTC. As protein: CASSLSLGGGEETQYF. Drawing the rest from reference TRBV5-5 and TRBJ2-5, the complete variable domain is DAGVTQSPTHLIKTRGQQVTLRCSPISGHKSVSWYQQVLGQGPQFIFQYYEKEERGRGNFPDRFSARQFPNYSSELNVNALLLGDSALYLCASSLSLGGGEETQYFGPGTRLLVL.

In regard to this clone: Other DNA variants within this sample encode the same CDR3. The CDR3 loop is CASSLEQGNYGYTF. In nucleotides, the CDR3 is TGTGCCAGCAGTTTAGAACAGGGAAACTATGGCTACACCTTC. The gene calls are TRBV28 and TRBJ1-2; D might be TRBD1 (6 bases). The CDR3 length is 14 residues. Trimming cost V 2 bases and J 2 bases, with 9 bases left between them. CDR1 is MDHEN and CDR2 is SYDVKM in the germline V gene.

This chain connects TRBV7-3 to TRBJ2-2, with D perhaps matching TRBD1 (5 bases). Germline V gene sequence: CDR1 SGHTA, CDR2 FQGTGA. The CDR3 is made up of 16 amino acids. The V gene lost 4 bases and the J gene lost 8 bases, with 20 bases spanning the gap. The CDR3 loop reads CASSWNYDSEGGELFF. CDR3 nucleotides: TGTGCCAGCAGCTGGAACTATGACAGCGAAGGGGGGGAGCTGTTTTTT.

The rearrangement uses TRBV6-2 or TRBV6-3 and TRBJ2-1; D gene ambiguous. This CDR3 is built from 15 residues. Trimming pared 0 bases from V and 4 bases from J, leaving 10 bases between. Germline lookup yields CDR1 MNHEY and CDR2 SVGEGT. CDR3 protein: CASSYSKAGYNEQFF. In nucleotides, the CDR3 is TGTGCCAGCAGTTACTCGAAGGCCGGGTACAATGAGCAGTTCTTC.

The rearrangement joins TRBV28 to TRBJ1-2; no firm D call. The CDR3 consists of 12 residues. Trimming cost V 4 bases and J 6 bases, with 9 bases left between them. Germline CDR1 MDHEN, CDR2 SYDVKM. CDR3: CASSSPDDGYTF. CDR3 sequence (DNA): TGTGCCAGCAGTTCCCCTGACGATGGCTACACCTTC.

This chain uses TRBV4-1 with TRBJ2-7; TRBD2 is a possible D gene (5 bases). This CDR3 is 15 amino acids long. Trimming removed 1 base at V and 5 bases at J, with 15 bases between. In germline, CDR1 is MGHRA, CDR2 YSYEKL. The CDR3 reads CASSQVGHRADEQYV. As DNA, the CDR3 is TGCGCCAGCAGCCAAGTAGGCCACCGAGCGGACGAGCAGTACGTC.

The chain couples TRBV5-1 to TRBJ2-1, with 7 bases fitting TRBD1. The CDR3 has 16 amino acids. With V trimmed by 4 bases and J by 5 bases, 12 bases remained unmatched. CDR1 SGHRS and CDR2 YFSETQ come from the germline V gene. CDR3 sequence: CASSRAQGLLDNEQFF. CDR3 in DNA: TGCGCCAGCAGCAGGGCACAGGGGTTGTTGGACAATGAGCAGTTCTTC.

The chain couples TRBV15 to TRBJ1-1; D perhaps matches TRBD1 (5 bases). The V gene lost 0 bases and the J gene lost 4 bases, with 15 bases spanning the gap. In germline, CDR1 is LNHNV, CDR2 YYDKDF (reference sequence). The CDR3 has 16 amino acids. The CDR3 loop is CATSRDAIWGGTEAFF. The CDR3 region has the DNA TGTGCCACCAGCAGAGATGCTATTTGGGGGGGCACTGAAGCTTTCTTT.

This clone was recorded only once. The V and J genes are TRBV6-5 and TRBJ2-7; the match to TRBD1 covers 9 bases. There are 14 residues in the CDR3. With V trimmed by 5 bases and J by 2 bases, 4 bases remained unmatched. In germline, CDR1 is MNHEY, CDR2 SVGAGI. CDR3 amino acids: CASSTGQGTYEQYV. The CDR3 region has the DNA TGTGCCAGCAGTACGGGACAGGGAACCTACGAGCAGTACGTC.